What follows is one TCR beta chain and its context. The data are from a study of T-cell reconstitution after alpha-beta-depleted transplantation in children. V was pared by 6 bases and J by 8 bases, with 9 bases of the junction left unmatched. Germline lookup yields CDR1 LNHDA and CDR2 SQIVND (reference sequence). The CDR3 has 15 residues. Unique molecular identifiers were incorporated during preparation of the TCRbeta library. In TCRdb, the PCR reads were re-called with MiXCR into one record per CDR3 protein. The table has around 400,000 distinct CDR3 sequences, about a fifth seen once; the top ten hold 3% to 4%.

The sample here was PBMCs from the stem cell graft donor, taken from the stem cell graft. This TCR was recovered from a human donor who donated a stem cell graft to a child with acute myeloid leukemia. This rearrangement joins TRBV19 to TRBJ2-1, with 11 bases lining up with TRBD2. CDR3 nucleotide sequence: TGTGCCAGTAGACCAACTAGCGGGAGTTTTGATGAGCAGTTCTTC. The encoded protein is CASRPTSGSFDEQFF.